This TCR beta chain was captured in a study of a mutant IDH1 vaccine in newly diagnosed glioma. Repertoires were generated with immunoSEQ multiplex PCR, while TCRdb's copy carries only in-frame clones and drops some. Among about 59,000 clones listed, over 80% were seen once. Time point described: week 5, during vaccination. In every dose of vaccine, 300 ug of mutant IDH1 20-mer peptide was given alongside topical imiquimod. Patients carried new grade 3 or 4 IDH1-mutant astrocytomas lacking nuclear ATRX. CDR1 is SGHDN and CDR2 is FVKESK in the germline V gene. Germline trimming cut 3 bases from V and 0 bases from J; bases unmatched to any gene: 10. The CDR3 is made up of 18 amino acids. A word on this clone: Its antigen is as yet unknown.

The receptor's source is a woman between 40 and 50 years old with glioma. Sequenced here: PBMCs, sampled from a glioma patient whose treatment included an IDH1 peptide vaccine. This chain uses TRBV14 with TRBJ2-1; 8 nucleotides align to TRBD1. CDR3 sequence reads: CASSHRGPTGGSYNEQFF. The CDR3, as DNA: TGTGCCAGCAGCCATCGGGGCCCAACAGGGGGCTCCTACAATGAGCAGTTCTTC.